This T cell receptor (beta chain) was sequenced in a study of cytomegalovirus exposure and HLA in healthy donors (dated by TCRdb to 2017 to 2019). For the study in its entirety: According to an earlier analysis of 550 to 750 of the donors, about 179 million T cells yielded 120 million or so unique TCR beta sequences and around 300 Gb of sequence data. The study used immunosequencing to profile the T cell repertoires of approximately 690 subjects and linked those repertoires to cytomegalovirus serostatus. In addition to the first cohort of around 670 subjects, a separate validation cohort of 120 different subjects was used. In the later analysis, no new phenotypic data were used to find candidate immune exposures; instead, reliance was placed on TCR beta sequences and their occurrence across donors. To decide whether each TCR beta V gene segment behaved as functional or pseudogenic, an earlier analysis of some 570 of the donors relied on high-throughput TCR beta sequencing. The aim of the study was to test whether cataloging public T cell receptors could identify signatures of past pathogen exposure. Typing coverage varied by locus: roughly 629-630 donors for A, B, C, DRB1 and DQB1; some 520 for DQA1; some 610 for DPA1; 450 to 480 for DPB1. A later genetic analysis took genome-wide SNP genotypes for about three fifths of the roughly 670 donors and used that subset as a discovery cohort. Roughly five DR-DQ haplotypes were handled as single units for association and clustering because linkage in the cohort was strong. Every discovery cohort repertoire had been produced on one sequencing platform. About 310 gigabases of sequencing data and approximately 93 million unique TCR sequences were included in an early release covering about 700 HLA-typed donors. High-throughput TCR immunosequencing, statistical association of individual TCRs with disease status, and machine learning were combined to predict cytomegalovirus infection status. Both class I and class II loci were covered by HLA typing, at four-digit resolution. Of the 300 to 400 genotyped donors, over 70% fell in the genetic ancestry cluster associated with self-reported Caucasian donors. To study patterns of TCR occurrence, a later analysis re-analyzed previously published TCR beta repertoires from around 660 donors and added high-resolution HLA genotyping. Donor age, sex, ethnicity and CMV serostatus were collected together with the repertoire data. Among roughly 400 genotyped donors of the cohort, an average of around 250,000 unique TCR beta nucleotide sequences was sequenced per donor, of which about 19% were non-productive. Summary of the overall study and its limitations: Sequencing depth was assumed to be roughly uniform across donors in the presence/absence analyses, though that assumption may not hold. Because counts were too low, some 17 rarely observed V segments, including chromosome 9 orphons, were left out of the earlier analysis of some 600 of the donors. V-gene and J-gene trimming of TCR beta chains was associated with a missense DCLRE1C variant in a later genetic analysis, and the association was replicated in an independent cohort. Compared with equally common non-associated chains, HLA-associated TCR beta chains in a later analysis were more clonally expanded and had lower generation probabilities. A further reported finding was that TCR beta sequences accurately predicted the HLA-A and HLA-B alleles for most subjects in the first cohort. The study listed approximately 150 TCR beta chains as associated with cytomegalovirus. In both the original and validation cohorts, the classifier was reported to diagnose cytomegalovirus status with high specificity and sensitivity. This cohort had only TCR beta chains sequenced, and the lack of alpha or paired-chain data limited which features could be detected. A later analysis found that TCR association rates varied across HLA loci, with DRB1 alleles showing the most associated TCRs and HLA-C alleles the fewest. For the cohort, immune exposure information was limited to CMV serostatus. Specific HLA alleles were associated with 15,000 to 20,000 TCR beta sequences at a false discovery rate of 0.05 in a later analysis. According to a later analysis, most CMV-associated TCR beta chains appeared to be HLA-restricted, and the HLA associations seemed to be driven largely by CMV exposure. In a later analysis, several top co-occurrence clusters were reported to appear linked to parvovirus B19, influenza, CMV and Epstein-Barr virus. Three of the identified cytomegalovirus-associated TCR beta chains were confirmed in vitro to be specific for cytomegalovirus antigens. When HLA alleles, especially DR and DQ, strongly co-occurred, TCR associations were difficult to assign to individual alleles. Some IMGT-functional V segments, including TRBV6-2 and TRBV6-3, could not be told apart with the 87-base-pair reads, so those segments were excluded. HLA typing was unavailable for some donors at each locus, so association tests used only the typed subset. An earlier analysis of approximately 500 of the donors showed that most TCR beta V segments appeared in productive rearrangements either about 87% or about 30% of the time, which broadly matched IMGT annotations. Linkage disequilibrium might explain the correlated functional status among segregating V segments, but an unknown experimental factor could not be excluded. A cluster of highly shared sequence variants was judged likely to be a technical artifact of the sequencing pipeline. The authors suggested that the approach could potentially be extended to other disease states and immunological phenotypes. In a later genetic analysis, fewer N-insertions in productive TCRs were reported among donors in an Asian-associated ancestry cluster than the roughly 700-donor mean. Across donors, most TCR sequences were observed very rarely, whereas some public TCRs were present in many individuals.

The V end loses 7 bases and the J end loses 2 bases, and a stretch of 12 bases separates them. The CDR3 has 13 amino acids, counting the end cysteine and phenylalanine. The retained sequence is limited to the CDR3, 39 bases, with the frame set at the first base. CDR1 and CDR2, looked up from the germline V gene, are SQVTM and ANQGSEA. The cohort was made up of approximately 700 healthy bone marrow donors. At the time of sampling, all cohort members were nominally healthy, though unrecorded immune exposures were likely present. The donor tested CMV seropositive and was one of the 289 seropositive cohort members. A peripheral blood sample was collected from each donor, and TCR beta sequencing was performed on peripheral blood mononuclear cells. Genomic DNA extraction from the blood cell samples was performed with the Qiagen DNeasy Blood Extraction Kit. The library was produced with the immunoSEQ multiplex PCR assay. For the multiplex PCR, a mixture combining 60 forward primers for TCR Vbeta segments and 13 reverse primers for TCR Jbeta segments was used. The CDR3 region of rearranged TCR beta genes was amplified from genomic DNA by a multiplex PCR assay. The amplified TCR beta libraries were sequenced on the Illumina HiSeq System as 87-base-pair reads. Processing in the source paper ran as follows. Across the 666 repertoires, a later analysis counted some 80 million unique TCR beta chains, 8.5 million to 12 million of which were shared by at least two donors. A nearest-neighbor algorithm error-corrected the raw reads and collapsed the reads into unique sequences, merging closely related sequences to remove PCR and sequencing errors. To assign V, D and J gene segments, CDR3 sequences were aligned to IMGT reference sequences. For a sequence to be retained, a match of at least six nucleotides was required to both a V gene segment and a J gene segment. A rearrangement counted as productive if the CDR3 had no stop codons and remained in frame with V and J, and every other rearrangement counted as non-productive. Following IMGT convention, CDR3 was defined as the stretch from the second conserved V-encoded cysteine to the conserved J-encoded phenylalanine. The earlier analysis of 550 to 650 of the donors excluded any sequence lacking an unambiguous match to a single V gene segment. An earlier analysis of a few hundred of the donors classified V segments as functional when productive rearrangements were above 56.7% and as segregating when the standard deviation between donors was above 5%. A statistical classification framework was built for diagnosing cytomegalovirus status from the catalog of TCR beta chain sequences. In a later analysis, TCR nucleotide sequences were compared against IMGT/GENE-DB human TR gene sequences so that V and J genes could be assigned. The TCRdist pipeline was used in a later analysis to assign CDR3 sequences and most-parsimonious VDJ recombination scenarios. In a later analysis, every TCR beta chain was defined by the combination of its CDR3 amino acid sequence and its V-gene family, and reads without a unique V-gene family were dropped. As a way to deal with suspected cross-contamination and a sequencing artifact, a later analysis dropped approximately 590 nucleotide sequences that were highly shared and had low generation probability. In a later analysis, a clonal expansion index for each public chain was calculated from normalized within-repertoire ranks of inferred template counts. Generation probabilities in a later analysis came from a VDJ recombination model fitted to out-of-frame rearrangements, and those results were checked against IGoR. In a later analysis, TCR-TCR, TCR-HLA and TCR-CMV co-occurrence was scored with hypergeometric tests, and a repertoire-size bias correction was applied to TCR pairs. False discovery rates were estimated in a later analysis by permuting HLA or CMV assignments 20 times. A later analysis grouped co-occurring TCRs with DBSCAN, adding TCRdist sequence similarity when clustering within HLA-allele-positive subsets. For co-occurrence clustering, repertoires with fewer than 30,000 or more than 120,000 public chains were excluded, along with five or six repertoires with anomalous nucleotide sharing. TCRdb provides this immuneACCESS table in a form limited to in-frame rearrangements. Some clones are lacking; in checked studies, under half of them reflect an unresolved V gene, and why the rest are absent is not known. V and J calls and clone size are as listed in that table; D and trimming were resolved from the DNA. The sample profile shows 100,000 to 150,000 clones; about 81% of them were found once. About 2.7% of the sample is taken by the ten largest.

About this clone: No cognate antigen has been identified for it. Base-call qualities are not available, and no considerably larger clone is one nucleotide away.

The origin of this receptor is a woman aged 35 to 49 in good health and CMV-seropositive. The sequenced sample consisted of PBMCs. The V gene is TRBV29-1 and the J gene is TRBJ1-3; the D gene cannot be resolved reliably. The CDR3 protein: CSATRVAGNTIYF. The DNA is TGCAGCGCCACGAGGGTAGCTGGAAACACCATATATTTT.